This T cell receptor beta chain derives from a study of early T cells in non-severe SARS-CoV-2 infection. The TCR library protocol was used to attach unique molecular identifiers. These identifiers were attached to individual cDNA molecules. TCRdb re-analysed the 5' RACE reads in MiXCR, keeping a single row per CDR3 protein. Of roughly 40,000 distinct CDR3 sequences in the sample, around 5.7% were seen once. This clonotype showed up just a few times. The CDR3 loop spans 18 amino acids. Trimming took 3 bases from V and 10 from J; bases not matched to a gene: 19. The germline V gene has CDR1 MGHRA and CDR2 YSYEKL.

Material for sequencing was whole blood. The genes are TRBV4-1 and TRBJ2-1, with 9 bases identical to TRBD2. This sequence was found in an adult who was a healthcare worker with PCR-confirmed SARS-CoV-2 infection or an uninfected control (not recorded which). The CDR3 reads CASSQSGTGTSRPGEQFF. CDR3 coding DNA: TGCGCCAGCAGCCAGTCCGGAACCGGGACTAGCAGACCTGGAGAGCAGTTCTTC.